Listed here are 26 T cell receptor beta chains from one sample, sequenced in a study of CXCR3-negative and CXCR3-positive naive CD8 T cells (dated by TCRdb to about 2019). Results the study describes overall, beyond this receptor: TRB CDR3s from CXCR3-positive naive cells showed higher hydrophobicity (lower Kidera factor 4), lower energy, and higher strength and volume indices than CXCR3-negative naive cells.

Sequencer: NextSeq 550. The Human TCR Profiling Kit (MiLaboratory) was used to make UMI-labeled 5' RACE TRB cDNA libraries. TCRdb reprocessed the reads, reporting each CDR3 protein sequence once and no DNA. The sample table includes about 130,000 distinct CDR3 sequences. The leading ten clones occupy about 0.61% of the sample. Their recognized antigens are unknown. Sample: naive CXCR3+ CD8+ T cells from blood. The sample's cell subset or site, from its label and the paper: CD45RO-CCR7+CD27+CD95- naive CD8+ T cells expressing CXCR3 (TNR3+). The receptor source for this set is a human donor in good health. Some clones in this sample may be carry-over from other donors' samples.

The chain is built from TRBV23-1 and TRBJ1-1; TCRdb reports TRBD1, a call that lacks DNA to check it against. TRBV23-1 carries the ORF label, with uncertain function. The CDR3 totals 16 residues. The chain's CDR3 is CANSHYPGTKDTEAFF.

The chain is built from TRBV7-9 and TRBJ1-4; checking the TCRdb D call of TRBD1 is not possible without DNA. The CDR3 is 15 residues long. Germline V gives CDR1 SEHNR, CDR2 FQNEAQ (reference sequence). CDR3 sequence: CASSSQGASGEKLFF.

The genes are TRBV11-3 and TRBJ2-3. The CDR3 is 13 residues long. Per germline, CDR1 SGHNT and CDR2 YENEEA. This chain's CDR3 is CASSLRLTDTQYF.

The J gene is TRBJ2-5, the V gene TRBV2. Germline CDR1 reads SNHLY; CDR2 reads FYNNEI. This CDR3 has 12 residues. The CDR3 loop is CASRPNLATQYF.

The chain carries TRBV7-9 and TRBJ1-2; TCRdb lists TRBD1, though no DNA is available to test this call. Germline-derived CDR1 and CDR2 are SEHNR and FQNEAQ (reference sequence). This CDR3 has 13 amino acids. The CDR3 protein is CASSNGQGNGYTF.

J is TRBJ2-7 and V is TRBV20-1; the D gene TCRdb calls, TRBD1, cannot be checked with no DNA. The CDR3 is made up of 14 amino acids. Germline CDR1 DFQATT, CDR2 SNEGSKA (reference sequence). This chain's CDR3 is CSAPHRTGPYEQYF.

V usage is TRBV5-1 and J usage is TRBJ2-7; TCRdb calls TRBD1, which cannot be checked without DNA. Per the germline V gene, CDR1 is SGHRS and CDR2 is YFSETQ. This CDR3 is 12 amino acids long. CDR3 amino acids: CASSHDSYEQYF.

The chain has TRBV19 and TRBJ2-7; TCRdb's assignment of TRBD2 cannot be checked, as there is no DNA. Per germline, CDR1 LNHDA and CDR2 SQIVND (reference sequence). This CDR3 has 15 amino acids. The CDR3 here is CASSTGLAGLFEQYF.

The rearrangement uses TRBV7-6 and TRBJ2-7. The germline CDR1 and CDR2 sequences are SGHVS and FNYEAQ. This CDR3 has 14 residues. Here the CDR3 reads CASSPRGTAYEQYF. The entire variable domain, with the rest obtained from reference TRBV7-6 and TRBJ2-7, is as follows: GAGVSQSPRYKVTKRGQDVALRCDPISGHVSLYWYRQALGQGPEFLTYFNYEAQQDKSGLPNDRFSAERPEGSISTLTIQRTEQRDSAMYRCASSPRGTAYEQYFGPGTRLTVT.

CDR3 amino acids: CASTPGTSGGQETQYF. V and J are TRBV2 and TRBJ2-5; the D call from TCRdb, TRBD2, cannot be confirmed without DNA. This CDR3 has 16 amino acids. Germline V CDR1 and CDR2: SNHLY, FYNNEI.

The rearrangement links TRBV28 to TRBJ2-4; TCRdb reports TRBD1, a call that lacks DNA to check it against. Germline V gene sequence: CDR1 MDHEN, CDR2 SYDVKM. This CDR3 is 17 amino acids long. CDR3 loop: CASSLGAVAGPLNIQYF.

CDR3 in amino acids: CASSQEAYRAVNTEAFF. The chain has TRBV3-1 and TRBJ1-1. In germline, CDR1 is LGHDT, CDR2 YNNKEL (reference sequence). The CDR3 is 17 amino acids.

The chain joins TRBV29-1 to TRBJ2-1. The length of the CDR3 is 15 residues. Germline CDR1 reads SQVTM; CDR2 reads ANQGSEA. The CDR3 sequence: CSVEDPAAVNNEQFF.

The chain uses TRBV12-3 or TRBV12-4 and TRBJ2-1. This CDR3 has 11 residues. CDR3: CASSLLGEQFF.

This chain connects TRBV13 to TRBJ2-7. The germline CDR1 and CDR2 sequences are PRHDT and FYEKMQ (reference sequence). This CDR3 contains 15 residues. The CDR3 sequence is CASSPRIGSIYEQYF.

The chain combines TRBV5-1 with TRBJ2-7; TCRdb picks TRBD1, but there is no DNA to check that call. Germline V CDR1 and CDR2: SGHRS, YFSETQ. The CDR3 loop spans 17 amino acids. CDR3 sequence reads: CASSSPGGVSSSYEQYF.

V gene TRBV11-2 combines with J gene TRBJ2-7; TCRdb reports TRBD2, a call that lacks DNA to check it against. CDR1 is SGHAT and CDR2 is FQNNGV in the germline V gene. This CDR3 spans 14 amino acids. This chain's CDR3 is CASSLVGGAIEQYF. Drawing the rest from reference TRBV11-2 and TRBJ2-7, the complete variable domain is EAGVAQSPRYKIIEKRQSVAFWCNPISGHATLYWYQQILGQGPKLLIQFQNNGVVDDSQLPKDRFSAERLKGVDSTLKIQPAKLEDSAVYLCASSLVGGAIEQYFGPGTRLTVT.

CDR3 loop: CASSLDFASKGSYEQYF. The J gene is TRBJ2-7, the V gene TRBV7-9. The CDR3 consists of 17 residues. Germline V gene lookup returns CDR1 SEHNR and CDR2 FQNEAQ (reference sequence).

This chain links TRBV12-3 or TRBV12-4 with TRBJ2-1; TCRdb lists TRBD1, though no DNA is available to test this call. This CDR3 spans 15 amino acids. Here the CDR3 reads CASSWGQGSYNEQFF.

The chain employs TRBV29-1 and TRBJ2-7. Germline lookup yields CDR1 SQVTM and CDR2 ANQGSEA. This CDR3 has 12 residues. The CDR3 here is CSVADGSYEQYF.

This chain links TRBV7-3 with TRBJ2-1; the D call of TRBD1 rests on TCRdb alone, since no DNA is present to check it. The length of the CDR3 is 17 residues. In germline, CDR1 is SGHTA, CDR2 FQGTGA. The CDR3 loop is CASSSEGGVGIYNEQFF.

The gene calls are TRBV29-1 and TRBJ1-2; TCRdb lists TRBD1, though no DNA is available to test this call. This CDR3 comprises 12 residues. Germline V gene sequence: CDR1 SQVTM, CDR2 ANQGSEA. This CDR3 is CSVGTGVHGYTF.

V is TRBV2 and J is TRBJ2-7; checking the TCRdb D call of TRBD2 is not possible without DNA. This CDR3 is built from 15 residues. Germline values: CDR1 SNHLY, CDR2 FYNNEI. The CDR3 region is CASSEGSGRTYEQYF.

The genes are TRBV7-9 and TRBJ2-7. The germline V gene encodes CDR1 SEHNR and CDR2 FQNEAQ (reference sequence). There are 15 residues in the CDR3. This CDR3 reads CASSLLGGSSYEQYF.

This chain uses TRBV12-3 or TRBV12-4 with TRBJ1-6; TCRdb calls TRBD1, which cannot be checked without DNA. This CDR3 contains 14 residues. CDR3 residues: CASRLTGSNSPLHF.

The gene calls are TRBV5-1 and TRBJ2-7; TCRdb returns TRBD2, unconfirmable since there is no DNA. Per the germline V gene, CDR1 is SGHRS and CDR2 is YFSETQ. The CDR3 is 14 residues long. The CDR3 sequence is CASSWGTSGYEQYF.